A single sample is the source of the 23 T cell receptor beta chains below, sequenced in a study of response to subunit inactivated influenza vaccine (dated by TCRdb to 2017 to 2018). Library preparation was by RT-PCR. Instrument used: Illumina HiSeq 2500. In-frame beta chains were kept once TCRdb had trimmed the public reads at Q25 with fastp and called clones with MiXCR. Here each entry gathers all rows of one CDR3 protein and keeps the most common genes and DNA. The sample table holds 800,000 to 1,000,000 distinct CDR3 sequences, of which around 21% were seen once. The top ten constitute 10% of the sample. Sample: PBMCs from blood, taken less than 6 days after vaccination. The receptors were sampled from a man in his forties or fifties who received an inactivated influenza vaccine. Donor details come from another sample of the same person, matched by shared clones.

J is TRBJ2-1 and V is TRBV11-3, with D possibly matching TRBD2 (5 bases). The germline V gene encodes CDR1 SGHNT and CDR2 YENEEA. V lost 4 bases to trimming and J lost 4 bases, with 8 bases between them. The CDR3 consists of 13 residues. CDR3 coding DNA: TGTGCCAGCAGCTCGAGGACTTACAATGAGCAGTTCTTC. This gives the protein CASSSRTYNEQFF. Full variable domain (rest looked up from reference TRBV11-3 and TRBJ2-1): EAGVVQSPRYKIIEKKQPVAFWCNPISGHNTLYWYLQNLGQGPELLIRYENEEAVDDSQLPKDRFSAERLKGVDSTLKIQPAELGDSAVYLCASSSRTYNEQFFGPGTRLTVL.

This sequence joins TRBV29-1 and TRBJ2-2; the D gene is possibly TRBD2 (6 bases). The CDR3 spans 14 residues. Germline CDR1 SQVTM, CDR2 ANQGSEA. V lost 4 bases, J lost 0 bases, and 9 bases lay in between. CDR3 sequence: CSVGRGTNTGELFF. The CDR3 region has the DNA TGCAGCGTTGGGCGGGGAACGAACACCGGGGAGCTGTTTTTT.

This clonotype was recorded a few times. The V gene is TRBV20-1, the J gene TRBJ1-6, with D hard to call. Deletions cut 0 bases from V and 2 bases from J, with 8 bases between. Germline assignment: CDR1 DFQATT and CDR2 SNEGSKA (reference sequence). The CDR3 extends over 15 amino acids. The CDR3 DNA reads as TGCAGTGCTAGAGACGGGAGGACCTATAATTCACCCCTCCACTTT. Translated: CSARDGRTYNSPLHF.

This clonotype has a count of ten or more. The chain uses TRBV29-1 and TRBJ2-3; 9 bases are shared with TRBD2. This CDR3 has 16 amino acids. Germline trimming cut 7 bases from V and 0 bases from J; bases unmatched to any gene: 11. The germline V gene has CDR1 SQVTM and CDR2 ANQGSEA. CDR3 loop: CSARRGSGGSTDTQYF. The CDR3 DNA reads as TGCAGCGCCCGGCGGGGTAGCGGGGGCAGCACAGATACGCAGTATTTT.

V and J are TRBV6-2 or TRBV6-3 and TRBJ2-3; 7 bases agree with TRBD2. Germline V CDR1 and CDR2: MNHEY, SVGEGT. Trimming at V came to 8 bases and at J to 1 base, leaving 9 bases not matched to a gene. The CDR3 has 15 amino acids. CDR3 protein: CASDSRERGTDTQYF. In DNA form, the CDR3 reads TGTGCCAGCGACTCGCGGGAGCGGGGCACAGATACGCAGTATTTT.

This clonotype was seen a few times. In DNA form, the CDR3 reads TGTGCCAGCAGCCAGGCCCTCAGGGGGCTAGCGGGAGACACCGGGGAGCTGTTTTTT. This encodes CASSQALRGLAGDTGELFF. The chain carries TRBV4-2 and TRBJ2-2; 10 positions match TRBD2. With V trimmed by 3 bases and J by 3 bases, 13 bases remained unmatched. The germline V gene encodes CDR1 LGHNA and CDR2 YNFKEQ. The CDR3 runs to 19 residues.

The V and J genes are TRBV7-2 and TRBJ2-2; D is unclear. With 4 bases removed from V and 0 bases from J, the gap between germline ends came to 9 bases. This CDR3 is built from 15 residues. The germline gives CDR1 SGHTA, CDR2 FQGNSA. CDR3 sequence: CASSSYRANTGELFF. The CDR3 DNA follows: TGTGCCAGCAGCTCCTATCGGGCGAACACCGGGGAGCTGTTTTTT. The full variable domain, with the rest looked up from reference TRBV7-2 and TRBJ2-2, is GAGVSQSPSNKVTEKGKDVELRCDPISGHTALYWYRQSLGQGLEFLIYFQGNSAPDKSGLPSDRFSAERTGGSVSTLTIQRTQQEDSAVYLCASSSYRANTGELFFGEGSRLTVL.

The chain employs TRBV20-1 and TRBJ1-6; D possibly corresponds to TRBD1 (6 bases). Trimming took off 6 bases at V and 2 bases at J, with 20 bases between the two ends. Germline CDR1 and CDR2: DFQATT and SNEGSKA (reference sequence). This CDR3 has 17 residues. This CDR3 is CSANPRVRDTYNSPLHF. The CDR3 DNA sequence: TGCAGTGCGAACCCAAGGGTCCGGGACACCTATAATTCACCCCTCCACTTT.

The CDR3 loop is CASSTGLAGGPGSQETQYF. The CDR3 DNA is TGTGCCAGCAGTACGGGACTAGCGGGAGGGCCGGGGAGTCAAGAGACCCAGTACTTC. The genes are TRBV7-7 and TRBJ2-5; 16 bases are shared with TRBD2. The germline CDR1 and CDR2 sequences are SSHAT and FNYEAQ (reference sequence). Trimming removed 6 bases from V and 2 bases from J; junction bases left unmatched: 12. This CDR3 comprises 19 residues.

V usage is TRBV18 and J usage is TRBJ2-5, with TRBD1 identical over 7 bases. In germline, CDR1 is KGHSH, CDR2 LQKENI. CDR3 length equals 16 residues. Trimming removed 1 base from V and 2 bases from J; junction bases left unmatched: 7. The CDR3 DNA reads TGTGCCAGCTCACCACGGACAGGTAGTAGGCAAGAGACCCAGTACTTC. Amino acids: CASSPRTGSRQETQYF.

This clonotype showed up just a few times. The V and J genes are TRBV7-2 and TRBJ2-1; D is unresolved. Trimming left V 4 bases short and J 3 bases short, with 7 bases between. Germline-derived CDR1 and CDR2 are SGHTA and FQGNSA. The CDR3 runs 13 residues. CDR3 DNA: TGTGCCAGCAGCTCCGACGGCTACAATGAGCAGTTCTTC. This codes for CASSSDGYNEQFF. Combining the CDR3 with reference TRBV7-2 and TRBJ2-1 gives the whole variable domain GAGVSQSPSNKVTEKGKDVELRCDPISGHTALYWYRQSLGQGLEFLIYFQGNSAPDKSGLPSDRFSAERTGGSVSTLTIQRTQQEDSAVYLCASSSDGYNEQFFGPGTRLTVL.

The chain has TRBV27 and TRBJ2-4; D is possibly TRBD2 (6 bases). Germline V gives CDR1 MNHEY, CDR2 SMNVEV (reference sequence). The CDR3 covers 12 residues. V gave up 5 bases and J gave up 11 bases, with 13 bases separating them. The CDR3 coding sequence is TGTGCCAGCAGTCAAACGGGGGATTTTCAGTACTTC. This translates into CASSQTGDFQYF.

The rearrangement uses TRBV7-9 and TRBJ2-2; D uncertain. This CDR3 is 16 amino acids long. CDR1 and CDR2 (germline): SEHNR, FQNEAQ (reference sequence). V was shortened by 5 bases and J by 1 base, with 14 bases between the two germline ends. This CDR3 reads CASSPSVAVNTGELFF. CDR3 nucleotides: TGTGCCAGCAGCCCGAGCGTCGCTGTGAACACCGGGGAGCTGTTTTTT.

V is TRBV2 and J is TRBJ2-1; possible D gene TRBD1, 6 bases. Germline CDR1 and CDR2: SNHLY and FYNNEI. CDR3 length: 17 amino acids. Trimming cost V 6 bases and J 10 bases, with 28 bases left between them. The DNA of the CDR3 is TGTGCCAGCAGCGCTCCCCTTCTGGGACACCTAAAGACCGAGCAGTTCTTC. Translated: CASSAPLLGHLKTEQFF.

The V call is TRBV5-5, the J call TRBJ1-5, with D perhaps TRBD1 (6 bases). The CDR3 runs 16 residues. Germline CDR1 SGHKS, CDR2 YYEKEE (reference sequence). Trimming removed 4 bases at V and 1 base at J, with 15 bases between. In DNA, the CDR3 is TGTGCCAGCAGCCCGTGGGGGGCTGGGAGCAATCAGCCCCAGCATTTT. It translates to CASSPWGAGSNQPQHF.

The chain combines TRBV7-2 with TRBJ1-2; D is uncertain. The CDR3 spans 13 residues. Germline CDR1 SGHTA, CDR2 FQGNSA. V was cut by 5 bases and J by 0 bases, with 7 bases left in between. The CDR3: CASSNLANYGYTF. DNA for the CDR3: TGTGCCAGCAGCAACCTAGCTAACTATGGCTACACCTTC.

The rearrangement links TRBV6-1 to TRBJ1-2; 10 positions agree with TRBD1. The CDR3 extends over 13 amino acids. With 8 bases clipped from V and 8 bases from J, the junction kept 8 bases outside the gene matches. The germline CDR1 and CDR2 sequences are MNHNS and SASEGT. The CDR3 loop is CASWDRGKEGYTF. The CDR3 nucleotides are TGTGCCAGCTGGGACAGGGGCAAGGAGGGCTACACCTTC.

This chain connects TRBV7-6 to TRBJ2-5; D gene unclear. CDR1 and CDR2 from the germline V gene are SGHVS and FNYEAQ. The CDR3 runs 12 residues. V was shortened by 5 bases and J by 6 bases, with 10 bases between the two germline ends. The CDR3 nucleotides are TGTGCCAGCAGCGCCAGCTTCCAGACCCAGTACTTC. Its protein is CASSASFQTQYF.

This clonotype was recorded a few times. The chain employs TRBV12-3 or TRBV12-4 and TRBJ2-1; 11 bases match TRBD2. This CDR3 is built from 18 residues. V shed 2 bases, J shed 5 bases, and the junction held 11 bases outside the gene matches. In nucleotides, the CDR3 is TGTGCCAGCAGTTTATTCTCTTGGGGTAGCGGGAGGGACAATGAGCAGTTCTTC. Translated: CASSLFSWGSGRDNEQFF.

This clonotype has just a few counts. The V and J genes are TRBV9 and TRBJ1-2; unclear D gene. The CDR3 totals 16 residues. Germline CDR1 is SGDLS and CDR2 is YYNGEE. V gave up 1 base and J gave up 4 bases, with 17 bases separating them. The CDR3 sequence: CASSVRIGPNPYGYTF. The CDR3 DNA is TGTGCCAGCAGCGTAAGAATAGGACCTAATCCCTATGGCTACACCTTC.

In this sample, this clonotype turned up a few times. V and J are TRBV6-1 and TRBJ2-1; tentative D call: TRBD1 (6 bases). The ends were cut back, 7 bases at V and 0 bases at J, with 13 bases in the middle. CDR1 and CDR2 from the germline V gene are MNHNS and SASEGT. CDR3 length equals 15 residues. CDR3 in DNA: TGTGCCAGCAATACAGGACAGAGCTCCTACAATGAGCAGTTCTTC. Translated, it gives CASNTGQSSYNEQFF.

A remark on this clonotype: The junction departs from germline at one end; a sequencing error may be responsible. The chain employs TRBV12-3 or TRBV12-4 and TRBJ2-6, with TRBD1 matching 9 bases. The CDR3 spans 19 residues. CDR3 bases: TGTGCCTGCAGTTCTAGACCGGGACAGGGACTCTCTGGGGCCAACGTCCTGACTTTC. It encodes CACSSRPGQGLSGANVLTF.

This clonotype occurred a few times. The CDR3 bases are TGTGCCAGCCGATACAGCACCGGGGAGCTGTTTTTT. It codes for CASRYSTGELFF. The gene calls are TRBV27 and TRBJ2-2; D not certain. Germline CDR1 MNHEY, CDR2 SMNVEV (reference sequence). Trimming left V 8 bases short and J 4 bases short, with 8 bases between. There are 12 residues in the CDR3.